This T cell receptor beta chain was profiled in a study of blood T cell repertoires in COVID-19. Study-level background: From the United States, Italy and Spain came samples of acute and convalescent COVID-19. PBMCs, B-cell-depleted T cells, or T cells were the source of the cDNA or gDNA that made up the material.

The cohort comprised adults aged roughly 18 to 95 years residing in approximately 25 US areas. CDR1 is MGHRA and CDR2 is YSYEKL in the germline V gene. The CDR3 extends over 15 amino acids. J gave up 5 bases and V 5 bases, and 9 bases lay outside the gene matches. In the original analysis: Amplification from reference gene primers served as the basis for estimated nucleated cell counts. Profiled with immunoSEQ multiplex PCR; TCRdb holds only in-frame clones, not every one. V, J and clone size reflect that table, while D and trimming were determined from the DNA. The sample has over 250,000 clones; roughly 91% are singletons.

The V and J genes are TRBV4-1 and TRBJ2-3, with TRBD2 matching 8 bases. The clonotype was recovered from a woman between 55 and 75 years old who had recovered from COVID-19. Sequencing used PBMCs or T cells enriched from blood (not recorded which). CDR3 DNA: TGCGCCAGCAGCAGGGGCGGGGGGTCGGGAGATACGCAGTATTTT. Translated: CASSRGGGSGDTQYF.